The rows below give T cell receptor beta chains drawn from one sample of a study of spatial heterogeneity in lung cancer. TCRdb analysed the 5' RACE reads with MiXCR anew, one entry per CDR3 protein. The sample lists some 110,000 distinct CDR3 sequences, 12% occurring once. Material: PBMCs, obtained at follow-up. The receptors here all came from a male donor with early-stage non-small cell lung cancer. CDR3s include the opening cysteine and the closing phenylalanine or tryptophan. Fields, in order: V gene, J gene, clone size, D gene, CDR3 protein, CDR3 DNA. D genes are given only for firm matches. Only part of the rows carry a size: once, few, many, or a class if the clone is expanded.

v_gene: TRBV19; j_gene: TRBJ2-7; abundance: NA; d_gene: NA; CDR3aa: CASSMSAIAYEQYF; CDR3nt: TGTGCCAGTAGTATGTCAGCAATTGCCTACGAGCAGTACTTC
v_gene: TRBV5-1; j_gene: TRBJ2-1; abundance: NA; d_gene: TRBD2; CDR3aa: CASSLVSGGAGNEQFF; CDR3nt: TGCGCCAGCAGCTTGGTGAGCGGGGGGGCCGGGAATGAGCAGTTCTTC
v_gene: TRBV20-1; j_gene: TRBJ2-5; abundance: few; d_gene: NA; CDR3aa: CSAHSLIQETQYF; CDR3nt: TGCAGTGCACACTCACTAATCCAAGAGACCCAGTACTTC
v_gene: TRBV6-2/TRBV6-3; j_gene: TRBJ2-2; abundance: NA; d_gene: TRBD1; CDR3aa: CASSPLLLDRGRSAGELFF; CDR3nt: TGTGCCAGCAGTCCCCTTCTGTTGGACAGGGGACGATCGGCCGGGGAGCTGTTTTTT
v_gene: TRBV11-1; j_gene: TRBJ2-5; abundance: NA; d_gene: NA; CDR3aa: CASSPLGGTSRETQYF; CDR3nt: TGTGCCAGCAGCCCCCTGGGGGGCACTTCGAGAGAGACCCAGTACTTC
v_gene: TRBV11-2; j_gene: TRBJ2-5; abundance: few; d_gene: TRBD2; CDR3aa: CASSLELAGTQYF; CDR3nt: TGTGCCAGCAGCTTAGAACTAGCGGGGACCCAGTACTTC
v_gene: TRBV6-2/TRBV6-3; j_gene: TRBJ1-5; abundance: many; d_gene: NA; CDR3aa: CASSYGSRGRNQPQHF; CDR3nt: TGTGCCAGCAGTTACGGGTCCCGAGGGCGCAATCAGCCCCAGCATTTT
v_gene: TRBV5-1; j_gene: TRBJ1-4; abundance: NA; d_gene: TRBD1; CDR3aa: CASSSRQGENEKLFF; CDR3nt: TGCGCCAGCAGCTCGAGACAGGGGGAAAATGAAAAACTGTTTTTT
v_gene: TRBV6-6; j_gene: TRBJ1-3; abundance: NA; d_gene: TRBD1; CDR3aa: CASREQGARSGNTIYF; CDR3nt: TGTGCCAGCAGAGAACAGGGGGCAAGATCTGGAAACACCATATATTTT
v_gene: TRBV28; j_gene: TRBJ1-1; abundance: few; d_gene: NA; CDR3aa: CASSLNRRTVNTEAFF; CDR3nt: TGTGCCAGCAGTTTAAACCGACGGACGGTGAACACTGAAGCTTTCTTT
v_gene: TRBV5-6; j_gene: TRBJ1-6; abundance: NA; d_gene: NA; CDR3aa: CASRKSFRETPLLF; CDR3nt: TGTGCCAGCCGAAAATCCTTCCGTGAGACACCCCTCCTCTTT
v_gene: TRBV20-1; j_gene: TRBJ1-1; abundance: NA; d_gene: NA; CDR3aa: CSARFQANTEAFF; CDR3nt: TGCAGTGCTAGATTCCAGGCCAACACTGAAGCTTTCTTT
v_gene: TRBV4-2; j_gene: TRBJ2-7; abundance: many; d_gene: NA; CDR3aa: CASSQEGAYEQYF; CDR3nt: TGTGCCAGCAGCCAAGAAGGGGCCTACGAGCAGTACTTC
v_gene: TRBV18; j_gene: TRBJ2-5; abundance: NA; d_gene: NA; CDR3aa: CASSPPAAGETQYF; CDR3nt: TGTGCCAGCTCACCACCGGCGGCGGGAGAGACCCAGTACTTC
v_gene: TRBV5-5; j_gene: TRBJ1-1; abundance: NA; d_gene: TRBD1; CDR3aa: CASTLLDRAHTEAFF; CDR3nt: TGTGCCAGCACCCTCCTAGACAGGGCTCACACTGAAGCTTTCTTT
v_gene: TRBV29-1; j_gene: TRBJ1-4; abundance: many; d_gene: TRBD1; CDR3aa: CSASTGANEKLFF; CDR3nt: TGCAGCGCCTCGACAGGGGCTAATGAAAAACTGTTTTTT
v_gene: TRBV9; j_gene: TRBJ2-6; abundance: many; d_gene: NA; CDR3aa: CASSVGSRPGANVLTF; CDR3nt: TGTGCCAGCAGCGTAGGCAGCCGCCCTGGGGCCAACGTCCTGACTTTC
v_gene: TRBV30; j_gene: TRBJ1-2; abundance: many; d_gene: NA; CDR3aa: CAWSKWVEAYGYTF; CDR3nt: TGTGCCTGGAGTAAATGGGTGGAGGCCTATGGCTACACCTTC
v_gene: TRBV7-2; j_gene: TRBJ2-3; abundance: NA; d_gene: NA; CDR3aa: CASSLTAGPDTQYF; CDR3nt: TGTGCCAGCAGCTTAACGGCGGGGCCAGATACGCAGTATTTT
v_gene: TRBV5-1; j_gene: TRBJ2-5; abundance: few; d_gene: NA; CDR3aa: CASREVKGPKTQYF; CDR3nt: TGCGCCAGCAGGGAAGTGAAGGGGCCAAAGACCCAGTACTTC
v_gene: TRBV2; j_gene: TRBJ2-3; abundance: NA; d_gene: NA; CDR3aa: CASKRGTSAPGSSYF; CDR3nt: TGTGCCAGCAAGAGGGGGACATCGGCCCCAGGATCTTCATATTTT
v_gene: TRBV11-2; j_gene: TRBJ2-3; abundance: NA; d_gene: TRBD2; CDR3aa: CASSLGLAGDTDTQYF; CDR3nt: TGTGCCAGCAGCTTAGGACTAGCGGGGGATACAGATACGCAGTATTTT
v_gene: TRBV6-2/TRBV6-3; j_gene: TRBJ2-3; abundance: many; d_gene: TRBD2; CDR3aa: CASSYSTSGGSGAQYF; CDR3nt: TGTGCCAGCAGTTACTCAACTAGCGGGGGATCGGGGGCGCAGTATTTT
v_gene: TRBV4-1; j_gene: TRBJ1-1; abundance: many; d_gene: TRBD1; CDR3aa: CASSQRDRGPNTEAFF; CDR3nt: TGCGCCAGCAGCCAAAGGGACAGGGGACCGAACACTGAAGCTTTCTTT
v_gene: TRBV20-1; j_gene: TRBJ2-7; abundance: NA; d_gene: NA; CDR3aa: CSARDTGYEQYF; CDR3nt: TGCAGTGCCCGGGACACCGGCTACGAGCAGTACTTC
v_gene: TRBV19; j_gene: TRBJ2-3; abundance: NA; d_gene: TRBD2; CDR3aa: CASKRGIVDTQYF; CDR3nt: TGTGCCAGTAAGCGGGGGATCGTGGATACGCAGTATTTT
v_gene: TRBV6-1; j_gene: TRBJ2-5; abundance: many; d_gene: NA; CDR3aa: CASKEALSVQGTQYF; CDR3nt: TGTGCCAGCAAGGAGGCACTGTCCGTTCAAGGGACCCAGTACTTC
v_gene: TRBV12-3/TRBV12-4; j_gene: TRBJ1-5; abundance: NA; d_gene: NA; CDR3aa: CASSLSSSGSNQPQHF; CDR3nt: TGTGCCAGCAGTTTGAGTTCATCGGGAAGCAATCAGCCCCAGCATTTT
v_gene: TRBV11-2; j_gene: TRBJ1-1; abundance: few; d_gene: NA; CDR3aa: CASSLGEAWPEAFF; CDR3nt: TGTGCCAGCAGCTTAGGAGAGGCCTGGCCTGAAGCTTTCTTT
v_gene: TRBV3-1; j_gene: TRBJ2-2; abundance: few; d_gene: NA; CDR3aa: CASSPQRVGELFF; CDR3nt: TGTGCCAGCAGCCCCCAGCGGGTCGGGGAGCTGTTTTTT
v_gene: TRBV12-3/TRBV12-4; j_gene: TRBJ1-1; abundance: few; d_gene: NA; CDR3aa: CASRWGSEAFF; CDR3nt: TGTGCCAGCAGATGGGGGTCTGAAGCTTTCTTT
v_gene: TRBV5-6; j_gene: TRBJ2-3; abundance: NA; d_gene: NA; CDR3aa: CASSFFGTSTDTQYF; CDR3nt: TGTGCCAGCAGCTTCTTCGGTACTAGCACAGATACGCAGTATTTT
v_gene: TRBV7-9; j_gene: TRBJ1-5; abundance: NA; d_gene: NA; CDR3aa: CASSLASGLTNQPQHF; CDR3nt: TGTGCCAGCAGCTTAGCGTCAGGGTTAACCAATCAGCCCCAGCATTTT
v_gene: TRBV12-3/TRBV12-4; j_gene: TRBJ2-1; abundance: many; d_gene: NA; CDR3aa: CASSLTSSYNEQFF; CDR3nt: TGTGCCAGCAGTTTGACTTCCTCCTACAATGAGCAGTTCTTC
v_gene: TRBV5-1; j_gene: TRBJ1-2; abundance: NA; d_gene: NA; CDR3aa: CASSLAGLTINYGYTF; CDR3nt: TGCGCCAGCAGCTTGGCCGGGTTGACGATTAACTATGGCTACACCTTC
v_gene: TRBV5-6; j_gene: TRBJ1-1; abundance: many; d_gene: NA; CDR3aa: CASSLAQGGMNTEAFF; CDR3nt: TGTGCCAGCAGCTTGGCCCAGGGAGGTATGAACACTGAAGCTTTCTTT
v_gene: TRBV20-1; j_gene: TRBJ2-5; abundance: few; d_gene: NA; CDR3aa: CSATRGAQETQYF; CDR3nt: TGCAGTGCAACTCGGGGGGCCCAAGAGACCCAGTACTTC
v_gene: TRBV11-2; j_gene: TRBJ1-6; abundance: NA; d_gene: TRBD1; CDR3aa: CASSPTPQGANSPLHF; CDR3nt: TGTGCCAGCAGCCCCACCCCCCAGGGGGCTAATTCACCCCTCCACTTT
v_gene: TRBV10-3; j_gene: TRBJ2-3; abundance: NA; d_gene: TRBD1; CDR3aa: CAISAQGATDTQYF; CDR3nt: TGTGCCATCAGTGCGCAGGGGGCAACAGATACGCAGTATTTT
v_gene: TRBV15; j_gene: TRBJ2-1; abundance: many; d_gene: TRBD2; CDR3aa: CATSDFIGTSSSSEQFF; CDR3nt: TGTGCCACCAGCGATTTTATTGGGACTAGCTCCTCTAGTGAGCAGTTCTTC
v_gene: TRBV19; j_gene: TRBJ2-7; abundance: NA; d_gene: NA; CDR3aa: CASRAGPYAYEQYF; CDR3nt: TGTGCCAGTAGGGCCGGGCCGTATGCCTACGAGCAGTACTTC
v_gene: TRBV5-1; j_gene: TRBJ2-3; abundance: few; d_gene: NA; CDR3aa: CASSLGRPTTDTQYF; CDR3nt: TGCGCCAGCAGCTTGGGCAGGCCTACCACAGATACGCAGTATTTT
v_gene: TRBV28; j_gene: TRBJ2-7; abundance: many; d_gene: NA; CDR3aa: CASSPRDPPYEQYF; CDR3nt: TGTGCCAGCAGCCCCAGGGATCCCCCCTACGAGCAGTACTTC
v_gene: TRBV6-2/TRBV6-3; j_gene: TRBJ2-7; abundance: many; d_gene: TRBD2; CDR3aa: CASPTRREAGAYEQYF; CDR3nt: TGTGCCAGTCCTACCCGCCGGGAAGCGGGGGCTTACGAGCAGTACTTC
v_gene: TRBV21-1; j_gene: TRBJ2-3; abundance: many; d_gene: NA; CDR3aa: CASRGPRTDTQYF; CDR3nt: TGTGCCAGTAGGGGACCTCGCACAGATACGCAGTATTTT
v_gene: TRBV7-9; j_gene: TRBJ2-1; abundance: many; d_gene: NA; CDR3aa: CASSLTRSSYNEQFF; CDR3nt: TGTGCCAGCAGCTTAACTCGATCCTCCTACAATGAGCAGTTCTTC
v_gene: TRBV5-1; j_gene: TRBJ1-3; abundance: few; d_gene: NA; CDR3aa: CASSLEGTGNTIYF; CDR3nt: TGCGCCAGCAGCTTGGAAGGGACTGGAAACACCATATATTTT
v_gene: TRBV25-1; j_gene: TRBJ1-2; abundance: many; d_gene: NA; CDR3aa: CASSDFGYTF; CDR3nt: TGTGCCAGCAGTGATTTTGGCTACACCTTC
v_gene: TRBV6-4; j_gene: TRBJ2-7; abundance: NA; d_gene: NA; CDR3aa: CASIQDRKLYDEQYF; CDR3nt: TGTGCCAGCATCCAGGACAGAAAATTATACGATGAGCAGTACTTC
v_gene: TRBV20-1; j_gene: TRBJ1-4; abundance: many; d_gene: TRBD1; CDR3aa: CSARRGPGGEKLFF; CDR3nt: TGCAGTGCTAGAAGGGGGCCAGGGGGTGAAAAACTGTTTTTT
v_gene: TRBV29-1; j_gene: TRBJ2-1; abundance: many; d_gene: TRBD2; CDR3aa: CSVSKRGGLNEQFF; CDR3nt: TGCAGCGTTTCTAAGCGGGGGGGCCTCAACGAGCAGTTCTTC
v_gene: TRBV5-1; j_gene: TRBJ2-5; abundance: few; d_gene: NA; CDR3aa: CASSPDQAETQYF; CDR3nt: TGCGCCAGCAGCCCCGACCAGGCGGAGACCCAGTACTTC
v_gene: TRBV20-1; j_gene: TRBJ1-5; abundance: few; d_gene: NA; CDR3aa: CSARALRQLYQPQHF; CDR3nt: TGCAGTGCTAGAGCGCTTAGACAGTTATATCAGCCCCAGCATTTT
v_gene: TRBV28; j_gene: TRBJ1-2; abundance: few; d_gene: TRBD1; CDR3aa: CASSKTGRGSGGGYTF; CDR3nt: TGTGCCAGCAGTAAGACAGGGCGGGGATCCGGAGGTGGCTACACCTTC
v_gene: TRBV9; j_gene: TRBJ1-4; abundance: NA; d_gene: TRBD1; CDR3aa: CASSPRGQGAMEKLFF; CDR3nt: TGTGCCAGCAGCCCCCGGGGACAGGGGGCGATGGAAAAACTGTTTTTT
v_gene: TRBV28; j_gene: TRBJ1-2; abundance: few; d_gene: NA; CDR3aa: CASSNVGYTF; CDR3nt: TGTGCCAGCAGTAATGTCGGCTACACCTTC
v_gene: TRBV28; j_gene: TRBJ2-3; abundance: NA; d_gene: NA; CDR3aa: CASRGLTGPDTQYF; CDR3nt: TGTGCCAGCCGGGGCCTGACGGGCCCAGATACGCAGTATTTT
v_gene: TRBV7-3; j_gene: TRBJ1-1; abundance: few; d_gene: NA; CDR3aa: CASSLTQWYEAFF; CDR3nt: TGTGCCAGCAGCTTAACTCAGTGGTATGAAGCTTTCTTT
v_gene: TRBV7-9; j_gene: TRBJ2-5; abundance: NA; d_gene: TRBD1; CDR3aa: CASTRTDRAQETQYF; CDR3nt: TGTGCCAGCACCCGAACAGACAGGGCACAAGAGACCCAGTACTTC
v_gene: TRBV3-1; j_gene: TRBJ1-2; abundance: many; d_gene: TRBD1; CDR3aa: CASSQQGRSNYGYTF; CDR3nt: TGTGCCAGCAGTCAACAGGGGCGCTCTAACTATGGCTACACCTTC